This T cell receptor beta chain was sequenced during a study of tumor-infiltrating lymphocytes in glioblastoma multiforme. Findings and caveats of the study: Detected clone frequencies may not reflect cell counts, being RNA-based. The TCR and somatic mutation analysis included just one glioblastoma patient.

Comments on this clonotype: Its matching antigen is unknown.

Trimming removed 0 bases at V and 2 bases at J, with 14 bases between. This CDR3 is 15 amino acids long. Germline V gene lookup returns CDR1 DFQATT and CDR2 SNEGSKA (reference sequence). Multiple V-beta primers and a C-beta primer amplified TCRB from RNA. TCRdb reprocessed the multiplex PCR reads with MiXCR, giving one entry per CDR3 protein. Among fewer than 25,000 distinct CDR3 sequences listed, around 68% were seen once. The sequenced sample consisted of peripheral blood. This rearrangement joins TRBV20-1 to TRBJ2-7; tentatively, D is TRBD2 (6 bases). The sequence derives from a male donor with glioblastoma. This CDR3 reads CSARDIRREPYEQYF. The DNA of the CDR3 is TGCAGTGCTAGAGACATAAGGCGGGAACCCTACGAGCAGTACTTC.